A selection of T cell receptor beta chains follows, all from one sample in a study of molecular identifiers for immune sequencing clone quantification. Each CDR3 protein gets one entry after TCRdb re-called the PCR reads with MiXCR. Among more than 550,000 distinct CDR3 sequences listed, 25% were seen once. Sequenced input: naive CD8+ T cells from blood, with Jurkat cell RNA spiked in. Source of these receptors: a human donor in good health. Some libraries in this study had Jurkat cell RNA spiked in. Both conserved end residues are part of each CDR3. A D gene is named only where the DNA matches it firmly. Expanded clones get a size class; other rows say once, few or many, or leave the size out.

J: TRBJ1-5; size: many; V: TRBV7-9; D: TRBD1; CDR3: CASSLFGQGINQPQHF; DNA: TGTGCCAGCAGCTTATTCGGACAGGGGATCAATCAGCCCCAGCATTTT
J: TRBJ2-7; size: many; V: TRBV29-1; D: TRBD1; CDR3: CSVRTGESSYEQYF; DNA: TGCAGCGTCAGGACAGGGGAAAGCTCCTACGAGCAGTACTTC
J: TRBJ1-2; size: NA; V: TRBV28; D: NA; CDR3: CASRLNREMESYGYTF; DNA: TGTGCCAGCAGACTCAATCGGGAGATGGAAAGCTATGGCTACACCTTC
J: TRBJ2-7; size: many; V: TRBV7-2; D: TRBD1; CDR3: CASSTGQGFYEQYF; DNA: TGTGCCAGCAGCACGGGACAGGGATTCTACGAGCAGTACTTC
J: TRBJ2-7; size: few; V: TRBV5-1; D: TRBD1; CDR3: CASSLWGQVYDEQYF; DNA: TGCGCCAGCAGCTTGTGGGGACAGGTTTACGACGAGCAGTACTTC
J: TRBJ2-3; size: many; V: TRBV7-3; D: NA; CDR3: CASSSLSNTQYF; DNA: TGTGCCTCTAGCTCCCTGTCGAATACGCAGTATTTT
J: TRBJ2-1; size: many; V: TRBV20-1; D: TRBD2; CDR3: CSARDLAETSGEQFF; DNA: TGCAGTGCTAGAGATTTAGCCGAGACTAGCGGTGAGCAGTTCTTC
J: TRBJ1-5; size: few; V: TRBV12-3/TRBV12-4; D: TRBD1; CDR3: CASSPSRDRERRPQHF; DNA: TGTGCCAGCAGTCCAAGCCGGGACAGGGAGCGAAGGCCCCAGCATTTT
J: TRBJ2-5; size: NA; V: TRBV6-5; D: NA; CDR3: CASSYDSKTQYF; DNA: TGTGCCAGCAGTTACGACAGTAAGACCCAGTACTTC
J: TRBJ1-1; size: many; V: TRBV15; D: TRBD1; CDR3: CATSPGQGMDTEAFF; DNA: TGTGCCACCAGCCCGGGACAGGGGATGGACACTGAAGCTTTCTTT
J: TRBJ1-2; size: NA; V: TRBV19; D: TRBD1; CDR3: CASSISTRGQASGYTF; DNA: TGTGCCAGTAGTATAAGTACTCGGGGACAGGCGAGCGGCTACACCTTC
J: TRBJ2-7; size: NA; V: TRBV4-3; D: NA; CDR3: CASSQDRGIRYEQYF; DNA: TGCGCCAGCAGCCAAGACCGAGGGATTAGATACGAGCAGTACTTC
J: TRBJ1-1; size: NA; V: TRBV7-6; D: NA; CDR3: CASSLSVVNTEAFF; DNA: TGTGCCAGCAGCTTATCAGTCGTGAACACTGAAGCTTTCTTT
J: TRBJ2-2; size: few; V: TRBV5-4; D: NA; CDR3: CASSLAATGELFF; DNA: TGTGCCAGCAGCTTGGCGGCCACCGGGGAGCTGTTTTTT
J: TRBJ2-3; size: many; V: TRBV21-1; D: NA; CDR3: CASSKRAATDTQYF; DNA: TGTGCCAGCAGCAAAAGAGCTGCCACAGATACGCAGTATTTT
J: TRBJ2-7; size: few; V: TRBV27; D: NA; CDR3: CASSLRPAAYEQYF; DNA: TGTGCCAGCAGTTTACGTCCAGCTGCCTACGAGCAGTACTTC
J: TRBJ2-2; size: NA; V: TRBV7-9; D: TRBD2; CDR3: CASSPSAQRGGLAGELFF; DNA: TGTGCCAGCAGCCCGTCAGCACAGCGGGGGGGCCTAGCCGGGGAGCTGTTTTTT
J: TRBJ1-1; size: NA; V: TRBV19; D: NA; CDR3: CASSMQGLNTEAFF; DNA: TGTGCCAGTAGTATGCAGGGGCTGAACACTGAAGCTTTCTTT
J: TRBJ2-3; size: many; V: TRBV7-9; D: TRBD2; CDR3: CASSSQAGGWTDTQYF; DNA: TGTGCCAGCAGCTCACAAGCGGGAGGATGGACAGATACGCAGTATTTT
J: TRBJ2-3; size: few; V: TRBV7-6; D: NA; CDR3: CASSLNGWATDTQYF; DNA: TGTGCCAGCAGCTTAAATGGTTGGGCCACAGATACGCAGTATTTT
J: TRBJ1-3; size: many; V: TRBV28; D: NA; CDR3: CASSFRGYSGNTIYF; DNA: TGTGCCAGCAGTTTCAGGGGTTACTCTGGAAACACCATATATTTT
J: TRBJ2-7; size: NA; V: TRBV4-3; D: TRBD2; CDR3: CASSLTAGVGEQYF; DNA: TGCGCCAGCAGCCTAACAGCGGGAGTGGGCGAGCAGTACTTC
J: TRBJ1-1; size: NA; V: TRBV14; D: NA; CDR3: CASSQVQGLGNTEAFF; DNA: TGTGCCAGCAGCCAAGTACAGGGTTTGGGGAACACTGAAGCTTTCTTT
J: TRBJ2-7; size: many; V: TRBV7-8; D: NA; CDR3: CASSLRFGEQYF; DNA: TGTGCCAGCAGCCTACGATTTGGGGAGCAGTACTTC
J: TRBJ1-1; size: many; V: TRBV5-5; D: NA; CDR3: CASSLADQGEAFF; DNA: TGTGCCAGCAGCTTGGCAGATCAGGGTGAAGCTTTCTTT
J: TRBJ1-2; size: NA; V: TRBV5-1; D: TRBD1; CDR3: CASSLTGGLGYGYTF; DNA: TGCGCCAGCAGCTTGACAGGGGGCTTGGGCTATGGCTACACCTTC